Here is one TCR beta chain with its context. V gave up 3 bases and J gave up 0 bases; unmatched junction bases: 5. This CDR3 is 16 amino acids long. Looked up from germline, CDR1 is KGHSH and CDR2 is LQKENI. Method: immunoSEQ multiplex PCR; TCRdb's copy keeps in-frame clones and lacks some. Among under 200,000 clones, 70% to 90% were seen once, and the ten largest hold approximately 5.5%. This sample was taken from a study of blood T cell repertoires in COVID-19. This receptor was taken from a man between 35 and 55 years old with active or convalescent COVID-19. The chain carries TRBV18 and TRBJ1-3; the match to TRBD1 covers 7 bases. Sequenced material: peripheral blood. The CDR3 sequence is CASSPRGLTSGNTIYF. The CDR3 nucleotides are TGTGCCAGCTCACCCAGGGGGTTAACCTCTGGAAACACCATATATTTT.